This T cell receptor (beta chain) emerged from a study of CD8 T cells in Susac syndrome. Isolation of CD8+ and CD4+ T cells was performed negatively, whereas enrichment of TEMRA cells was done by FACS. V gave up 2 bases and J gave up 5 bases; unmatched junction bases: 8. There are 16 residues in the CDR3. Germline CDR1 reads SGHNT; CDR2 reads YYREEE (reference sequence). Random hexamers were used to reverse transcribe the RNA input (0.5 to 1 ug). A single record per CDR3 protein comes from TCRdb applying MiXCR to the immunoSEQ multiplex PCR reads. The sample contains 150,000 or so distinct CDR3 sequences, over 90% of which appear only once. Study-level findings and limits: An acknowledgment was made by the study that its TCR sequencing and HLA analysis involved relatively few individuals. Within Susac syndrome CD4+ T cell repertoires, clonal expansion was not evident.

As regards this clonotype: As yet, its antigen is unknown.

This TCR came from a human donor with Susac syndrome. The sequenced sample was CD4+ T cells from PBMCs. V is TRBV5-4 and J is TRBJ2-2; 8 bases fit TRBD1. CDR3 sequence: CASSFGQGWTTGELFF. CDR3 in DNA: TGTGCCAGCAGCTTCGGACAGGGCTGGACGACCGGGGAGCTGTTTTTT.